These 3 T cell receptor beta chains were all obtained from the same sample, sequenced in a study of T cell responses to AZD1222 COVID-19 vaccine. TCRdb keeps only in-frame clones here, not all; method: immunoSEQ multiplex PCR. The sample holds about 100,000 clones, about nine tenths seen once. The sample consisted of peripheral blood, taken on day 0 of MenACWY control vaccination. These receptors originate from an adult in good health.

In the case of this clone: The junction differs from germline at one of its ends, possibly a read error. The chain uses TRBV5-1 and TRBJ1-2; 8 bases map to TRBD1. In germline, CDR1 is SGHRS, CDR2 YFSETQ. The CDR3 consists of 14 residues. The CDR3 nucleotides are TGCGCCAACAGCAAGGACAGGGTGAACTATGGCTACACCTTC. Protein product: CANSKDRVNYGYTF.

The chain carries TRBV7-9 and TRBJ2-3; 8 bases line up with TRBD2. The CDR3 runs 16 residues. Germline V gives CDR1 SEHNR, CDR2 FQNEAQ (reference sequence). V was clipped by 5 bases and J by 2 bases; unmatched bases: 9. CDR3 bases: TGTGCCAGCAGCCCCCCATCCGGGGGGGACACAGATACGCAGTATTTT. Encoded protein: CASSPPSGGDTDTQYF.

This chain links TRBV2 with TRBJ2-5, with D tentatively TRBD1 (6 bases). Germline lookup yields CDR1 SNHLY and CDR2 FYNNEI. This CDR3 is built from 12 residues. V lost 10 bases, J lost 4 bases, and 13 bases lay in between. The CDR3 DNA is TGTGCCACCCAGGGGTCGGGAGAGACCCAGTACTTC. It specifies CATQGSGETQYF.